This T cell receptor (beta chain) is drawn from a study of blood T cell repertoires in COVID-19. Across the whole study: Acute and convalescent COVID-19 samples came from the United States, Italy and Spain. T cells, B-cell-depleted T cells, or PBMCs supplied cDNA or gDNA.

This clone was recorded once. In the study's own analysis: Researchers report that nucleated cell counts were estimated from reference gene primer amplification. Only in-frame clones appear in the TCRdb table, and some are missing; sequencing was by immunoSEQ multiplex PCR. V and J calls and clone size are given by that table; D and trimming were obtained from the DNA. Here the sample spans about 480,000 clones, 85% to 90% being singletons. The sequenced sample consisted of PBMCs or T cells enriched from blood (not recorded which). This sequence was found in a woman between 40 and 55 years old who had recovered from COVID-19.

This CDR3 is CASTRGRGSQETQYF. Here the CDR3 DNA reads TGTGCCAGCACTCGAGGGAGGGGAAGCCAAGAGACCCAGTACTTC. V and J are TRBV7-2 and TRBJ2-5; 7 bases map to TRBD2. The germline V gene encodes CDR1 SGHTA and CDR2 FQGNSA. The CDR3 has 15 amino acids. V trimming: 7 bases; J trimming: 1 base; junction bases outside the gene matches: 9.